What follows describes a single T cell receptor beta chain. Its target is unknown. Targeted sequencing depth ranged from 1 in 200,000 to 1 in 1 million T cells. Clones were sequenced by immunoSEQ multiplex PCR, and TCRdb holds only the in-frame ones, with some missing. Of about 63,000 clones listed, roughly 50% are singletons. This specimen comes from a study of cytotoxic CD8 clonotypes in ibrutinib-treated CLL. General observations from the study: Pretreatment clonality was elevated relative to age-matched healthy donors and paralleled circulating CD8+ T-cell counts. Increased clonality at ibrutinib response gave way to a return toward baseline at progression.

The CDR3 is 16 residues long. CDR1 and CDR2 from the germline V gene are MNHEY and SVGAGI. With 2 bases clipped from V and 6 bases from J, the junction kept 8 bases outside the gene matches. The sequenced sample was PBMCs, obtained after 12 months of ibrutinib treatment. The clonotype comes from a human donor with chronic lymphocytic leukemia. The chain recombines TRBV6-5 with TRBJ1-1, with TRBD1 matching 11 bases. CDR3 nucleotide sequence: TGTGCCAGCAGTTACCGGGACAGGGGGGGACGGGCTGAAGCTTTCTTT. Its protein is CASSYRDRGGRAEAFF.